This T cell receptor beta chain was profiled in a study of blood T cell repertoires in COVID-19. Study in general: For recovered donors of Cohort 3, there were two negative PCRs, clearance, or symptom resolution. Samples representing acute and convalescent COVID-19 were sourced from the United States, Italy and Spain.

CDR1 and CDR2 from the germline V gene are SQVTM and ANQGSEA. The CDR3 totals 13 residues. V lost 6 bases and J lost 8, with 14 bases in between. Per the original methods: Cell counts per sample came from amplifying reference gene primers. Method: immunoSEQ multiplex PCR; TCRdb's copy keeps in-frame clones and lacks some. V and J calls and clone size are those listed in that table; D and trimming were worked out from the DNA. The sample holds some 300,000 clones; roughly 91% are singletons and the top ten take approximately 2%. The sample consisted of PBMCs or T cells enriched from blood (not recorded which). This TCR was sampled from an older woman in a cohort exposed to, infected with or recovered from COVID-19 (not recorded which). This chain connects TRBV29-1 to TRBJ1-6; the D gene is possibly TRBD1 (6 bases). CDR3 in DNA: TGCAGCGTGTCGGGGGGCGCGGATTCACCCCTCCACTTT. This translates into CSVSGGADSPLHF.